This T cell receptor beta chain was retrieved from a study of Graves' ophthalmopathy and Graves' hyperthyroidism. A remark on this clonotype: Germline and junction disagree at one end, which may indicate a read error.

RNA transcripts served as template for amplifying TCR beta CDR3 sequences. HTBI primers served in a first-round RT-PCR, which a second-round multiplex PCR followed. TCRdb redid the calling of the multiplex PCR reads with MiXCR, one entry per CDR3 protein. This sample carries a few hundred thousand distinct CDR3 sequences, roughly 40% of them seen once, and the ten largest clones take around 4%. This CDR3 spans 18 amino acids. The germline gives CDR1 ENHRY, CDR2 SYGVKD. Newly diagnosed hyperthyroidism donors, aged 18 to 65, duration under 2 months. The sequence was obtained from an adult man with Graves' hyperthyroidism. This sequence joins TRBV10-3 and TRBJ2-7; the D is unclear. Sequenced: peripheral blood or thyroid tissue (not recorded which). DNA for the CDR3: TGTGCCAGCAGTTACTCGAGTTGGACCGCGGTAGTTCCCTACGAGCGGTACTTC. Its translation: CASSYSSWTAVVPYERYF.